These 10 T cell receptor beta chains originate from one sample sequenced in a study of OX40 agonist ivuxolimab in advanced cancers. Library preparation used the immunoSEQ multiplex PCR assay. What TCRdb holds here is the immuneACCESS table cut down to in-frame rearrangements. Part of the clones is not present; checked against another copy, under half of the missing clones reflect an unresolved V gene, and the others are unexplained. Recorded for this sample are under 80,000 clones; around 86% of them occurred a single time. Clones ranked in the top ten supply approximately 0.8% of the sample. The specimen was CD4+ or CD8+ T cells sorted from blood, collected in a trial of the OX40 agonist ivuxolimab. The receptors come from an adult with an advanced solid tumor such as melanoma, head and neck, liver or kidney cancer.

This rearrangement joins TRBV14 to TRBJ2-1; tentatively, D is TRBD1 or TRBD2 (5 bases each). This CDR3 comprises 13 residues. The germline gives CDR1 SGHDN, CDR2 FVKESK. Trimming removed 4 bases from V and 3 bases from J, with 7 bases in between. For the CDR3, the DNA is TGTGCCAGCAGCCCGGGACGCTACAATGAGCAGTTCTTC. Translation gives CASSPGRYNEQFF.

The chain joins TRBV25-1 to TRBJ2-1, with D tentatively TRBD1 (5 bases). There are 15 residues in the CDR3. The germline V gene encodes CDR1 MGHDK and CDR2 SYGVNS. Trimming pared 3 bases from V and 5 bases from J, leaving 14 bases between. CDR3 coding DNA: TGTGCCAGCAGTGACAGGCCAACGGACAACAATGAGCAGTTCTTC. Amino acid sequence: CASSDRPTDNNEQFF.

The chain is built from TRBV7-9 and TRBJ2-7, with TRBD2 identical over 9 bases. The CDR3 is 14 amino acids. The germline V gene encodes CDR1 SEHNR and CDR2 FQNEAQ (reference sequence). With V trimmed by 4 bases and J by 7 bases, 8 bases remained unmatched. Written as DNA, the CDR3 is TGTGCCAGCAGCTCCTTAGCGGGAGTAAGTGAGCAGTACTTC. Protein: CASSSLAGVSEQYF. Using reference TRBV7-9 and TRBJ2-7 for the parts outside the CDR3, the full variable domain is DTGVSQNPRHKITKRGQNVTFRCDPISEHNRLYWYRQTLGQGPEFLTYFQNEAQLEKSRLLSDRFSAERPKGSFSTLEIQRTEQGDSAMYLCASSSLAGVSEQYFGPGTRLTVT.

The chain employs TRBV28 and TRBJ1-6; TRBD1 matches at 7 bases. Losses at the gene ends were 10 bases for V and 5 bases for J; bases not matched to a gene: 8. CDR1 and CDR2 (germline): MDHEN, SYDVKM. The CDR3 runs to 14 residues. In DNA, the CDR3 is TGTGCCACCATCTTTGGACAGGATAATTCACCCCTCCACTTT. This sequence encodes CATIFGQDNSPLHF.

The CDR3 bases are TGTGCCAGCTCAGAGGACAGGGCCTATGGCTACACCTTC. It yields the protein CASSEDRAYGYTF. The gene calls are TRBV18 and TRBJ1-2; 8 nucleotides match TRBD1. V lost 5 bases, J lost 4 bases, and 3 bases stayed unmatched. Germline V gene lookup returns CDR1 KGHSH and CDR2 LQKENI. This CDR3 region has 13 residues.

This sequence joins TRBV7-9 and TRBJ2-1; 9 bases align to TRBD2. The CDR3 has 16 residues. Unmatched junction bases numbered 7, after V lost 0 bases and J lost 7 bases. From germline, CDR1 is SEHNR and CDR2 FQNEAQ (reference sequence). The CDR3 DNA sequence: TGTGCCAGCAGCTTAGCCGTAGCGGGAGTTGAAAATGAGCAGTTCTTC. Protein: CASSLAVAGVENEQFF.

This rearrangement joins TRBV7-2 to TRBJ1-5, with no clear D. V was cut by 5 bases and J by 3 bases, with 5 bases left in between. Germline V CDR1 and CDR2: SGHTA, FQGNSA. The CDR3 totals 12 residues. CDR3 nucleotides: TGTGCCAGCAGCGGGGACAATCAGCCCCAGCATTTT. Translated, it gives CASSGDNQPQHF. The full variable domain, its missing parts supplied by reference TRBV7-2 and TRBJ1-5, is GAGVSQSPSNKVTEKGKDVELRCDPISGHTALYWYRQSLGQGLEFLIYFQGNSAPDKSGLPSDRFSAERTGGSVSTLTIQRTQQEDSAVYLCASSGDNQPQHFGDGTRLSIL.

The V call is TRBV5-4, the J call TRBJ2-7, with a weak D call TRBD1 (6 bases). V was pared by 5 bases and J by 1 base, with 10 bases between. In germline, CDR1 is SGHNT, CDR2 YYREEE (reference sequence). The CDR3 sequence is 13 residues long. The chain's CDR3 is CASSFDRSYEQYF. CDR3 coding DNA: TGTGCCAGCAGTTTTGACAGGTCCTACGAGCAGTACTTC.

For the CDR3, the DNA is TGTGCCAGCAGCGTAGTTTCCGAGGGCCCTGGGCAGTACTTC. This translates into CASSVVSEGPGQYF. This chain connects TRBV9 to TRBJ2-7, with a weak D call TRBD2 (5 bases). With 0 bases removed from V and 9 bases from J, the gap between germline ends came to 16 bases. The CDR3 runs to 14 residues. Germline CDR1 SGDLS, CDR2 YYNGEE.

The chain joins TRBV11-3 to TRBJ1-2; 8 nucleotides match TRBD1. This CDR3 comprises 13 residues. CDR1 is SGHNT and CDR2 is YENEEA in the germline V gene. The trim removed 5 bases at V and 3 bases at J, leaving 2 bases unmatched. Here the CDR3 DNA reads TGTGCCAGCAGCGAGACAGGGGACTATGGCTACACCTTC. Residues: CASSETGDYGYTF.